This TCR beta chain was obtained from a study of blood T cells in healthy people across ages. Losses at the gene ends were 8 bases for V and 6 bases for J; bases not matched to a gene: 7. The germline V gene has CDR1 KGHSH and CDR2 LQKENI. The CDR3 is 13 amino acids. Combining a sample-barcoded 5' primer with a J-beta primer mix, a second PCR ran for roughly 7 to 11 cycles. Every sample returned 3 million or more CDR3-containing paired-end reads. TCRdb re-derived calls from the 5' RACE reads in MiXCR, one entry per CDR3 protein. The table shows 1.5 million to 2 million distinct CDR3 sequences, with over 25% occurring only once. This clonotype was detected many times.

The clonotype was recovered from a woman in her 30s in good health. This chain uses TRBV18 with TRBJ2-7; 10 bases are shared with TRBD1. Sequenced sample: blood. CDR3: CASSPRDRGEQYF. In DNA form, the CDR3 reads TGTGCCAGCAGTCCCCGGGACAGGGGCGAGCAGTACTTC.